This is a list of T cell receptor beta chains from one sample in a study of Tregs in tolerant kidney transplant recipients. TCRdb's copy holds only in-frame clones and misses some; the assay was immunoSEQ multiplex PCR. The table records 55,000 to 80,000 clones, 95% to 98% of them present only once. The sample was Tregs from blood, taken before the transplant. These receptors were collected from a human donor who received a combined kidney and bone marrow transplant. CDR3s include the opening cysteine and the closing phenylalanine or tryptophan. The D gene is left open where the match is weak. Where a row states a size, it is once, few, many or the class of an expanded clone; other rows omit it.

clone size	D gene	V gene	J gene	CDR3 length	CDR3 DNA	CDR3 protein
-	-	TRBV19	TRBJ1-2	11	TGTGCCACCACTTATAACTATGGCTACACCTTC	CATTYNYGYTF
-	TRBD1	TRBV4-1	TRBJ2-4	15	TGCGCCAGCAGCCAGGACAGGGGGACCAAAAACATTCAGTACTTC	CASSQDRGTKNIQYF
-	-	TRBV4-3	TRBJ1-1	16	TGCGCCAGCAGCCAGATTCCCACAGGGTTGATAGCTGAAGCTTTCTTT	CASSQIPTGLIAEAFF
-	TRBD2	TRBV7-3	TRBJ2-3	18	TGTGCCAGCAGGGCCGGCGGGAGAGGACGAAGCGGCACAGATACGCAGTATTTT	CASRAGGRGRSGTDTQYF
-	TRBD2	TRBV4-1	TRBJ2-3	17	TGCGCCAGCAGCCACGGGTCCGGGAGGGGTTTCACAGATACGCAGTATTTT	CASSHGSGRGFTDTQYF
once	TRBD2	TRBV2	TRBJ2-3	15	TGTGCCAGCAGTTGGACTAGCGGGGGGGTTGGTACGCAGTATTTT	CASSWTSGGVGTQYF
once	-	TRBV30	TRBJ1-1	14	TGTGCCTGGAGGGGGAGGGGGGCACAGACTGAAGCTTTCTTT	CAWRGRGAQTEAFF
-	TRBD2	TRBV10-1	TRBJ2-7	13	TGCGCCAGAGCGGGAGGGAAACCCTACGAGCAGTACTTC	CARAGGKPYEQYF
-	-	TRBV18	TRBJ1-1	13	TGTGCCACCGCCGGACAGCTCGGCACTGAAGCTTTCTTT	CATAGQLGTEAFF
-	TRBD2	TRBV19	TRBJ2-3	14	TGTGCCAGGGGACTAGCGGGAGGGGATGATACGCAGTATTTT	CARGLAGGDDTQYF
-	-	TRBV11-2	TRBJ2-5	15	TGTGCCAGCAGCTTAGGGGGCCCTAGCCAAGAGACCCAGTACTTC	CASSLGGPSQETQYF
-	-	TRBV27	TRBJ2-1	12	TGTGCCAGCAGTTTACTAGGGGATGAGCAGTTCTTC	CASSLLGDEQFF
-	TRBD1	TRBV28	TRBJ1-2	15	TGTGCCAGCAGCTTCACGACAGGGGGCGTCTATGGCTACACCTTC	CASSFTTGGVYGYTF
-	-	TRBV5-1	TRBJ2-1	17	TGCGCCAGCAGCTTGTTTAGGGACTCCGGATACTACAATGAGCAGTTCTTC	CASSLFRDSGYYNEQFF
-	TRBD2	TRBV7-2	TRBJ2-3	14	TGTGCCAGCAGCCTAGCGGGAGATACAGATACGCAGTATTTT	CASSLAGDTDTQYF
-	TRBD1	TRBV18	TRBJ2-6	17	TGTGCCAGCTCACCGAGGACAGGGAACGGTGGGGCCAACGTCCTGACTTTC	CASSPRTGNGGANVLTF
-	-	TRBV5-1	TRBJ2-5	13	TGCGCCAGCAGCTTGGGCCTGGCAGAGACCCAGTACTTC	CASSLGLAETQYF
-	-	TRBV5-4	TRBJ1-1	13	TGTGCCAGCAGCTTGGGCCCGGGAGGTGAAGCTTTCTTT	CASSLGPGGEAFF
-	-	TRBV29-1	TRBJ2-7	13	TGCAGCGTTAAACAGGGCAATCTATACGAGCAGTACTTC	CSVKQGNLYEQYF
-	-	TRBV6-1	TRBJ2-7	14	TGTGCCAGCAGCGCGACCGGGACATCCTACGAGCAGTACTTC	CASSATGTSYEQYF
-	TRBD1	TRBV19	TRBJ1-4	17	TGTGCCAGTAGCGGGGTTCGTACTGGACAGGGGTTTGAAAAACTGTTTTTT	CASSGVRTGQGFEKLFF
-	TRBD2	TRBV4-3	TRBJ2-2	19	TGCGCCAGCAGCCAAGTGGTTCTAGCGGGGGGGTGGAACACCGGGGAGCTGTTTTTT	CASSQVVLAGGWNTGELFF
-	-	TRBV28	TRBJ1-3	14	TGTGCCAGCAGTCTGGGAGGGCGAGGAAACACCATATATTTT	CASSLGGRGNTIYF
-	-	TRBV21-1	TRBJ1-4	19	TGTGCCAGCAAACGGACAGGTGGTCCTATAACAGCTCCTAATGAAAAACTGTTTTTT	CASKRTGGPITAPNEKLFF
once	TRBD2	TRBV6-6	TRBJ2-7	13	TGTGCCAGCAGGACGGGGGGGCTGGGGGAGCAGTACTTC	CASRTGGLGEQYF
once	-	TRBV9	TRBJ2-2	17	TGTGCCAGCAGCGTATCGGGACACCCTTCGAACACCGGGGAGCTGTTTTTT	CASSVSGHPSNTGELFF
-	TRBD1	TRBV7-2	TRBJ1-3	15	TGTGCCAGCAGCGGACGGACAGGGCTTGGAAACACCATATATTTT	CASSGRTGLGNTIYF
-	TRBD1	TRBV5-5	TRBJ2-7	17	TGTGCCAGCAGCCTGTCCCTAAGCGGGACAGGGCTCTACGAGCAGTACTTC	CASSLSLSGTGLYEQYF
-	TRBD1	TRBV15	TRBJ2-5	17	TGTGCCACCAGCAGAGCCCGATCGACAGGGTACCAAGAGACCCAGTACTTC	CATSRARSTGYQETQYF
-	-	TRBV4-3	TRBJ2-7	15	TGCGCCAGCAGCCAAGGCGCGGGACAGTTCTACGAGCAGTACTTC	CASSQGAGQFYEQYF
-	-	TRBV10-3	TRBJ2-3	12	TGTGCCATCAGTGGTCCCGCGGATACGCAGTATTTT	CAISGPADTQYF
once	TRBD2	TRBV9	TRBJ2-1	16	TGTGCCAGCAGCCGACTAGCGGGAGGGTACGACAATGAGCAGTTCTTC	CASSRLAGGYDNEQFF
-	TRBD1	TRBV6-6	TRBJ1-2	13	TGTGCCAGCAGTTACGACAGGGGTGGGGGCTACACCTTC	CASSYDRGGGYTF
-	TRBD2	TRBV5-1	TRBJ2-7	19	TGCGCCAGCAGCTTGGCCGGACTAGCGGGGAGAGTAGTCTCCTACGAGCAGTACTTC	CASSLAGLAGRVVSYEQYF
-	-	TRBV7-2	TRBJ1-4	16	TGTGCCAGCAGCAGGCAGGGTGGTTTAACTAATGAAAAACTGTTTTTT	CASSRQGGLTNEKLFF
-	-	TRBV29-1	TRBJ2-7	11	TGCAGCGTGGGGGGTGGATACGAGCAGTACTTC	CSVGGGYEQYF
-	TRBD2	TRBV27	TRBJ2-5	19	TGTGCCAGCAGTCTACTCCCTCAGCCGGGACTAGCGGTCCAAGAGACCCAGTACTTC	CASSLLPQPGLAVQETQYF
-	-	TRBV5-1	TRBJ1-3	14	TGCGCCAGCAGCTCAGGACGGAGGTTGGACACCATATATTTT	CASSSGRRLDTIYF
-	TRBD1	TRBV5-1	TRBJ2-5	14	TGCGCCAGCAGAAACACAGGGGGACAAGAGACCCAGTACTTC	CASRNTGGQETQYF
-	-	TRBV30	TRBJ1-4	15	TGTGCCTGGAGTGTACATACAGGATTTAAAGAAAAACTGTTTTTT	CAWSVHTGFKEKLFF
-	TRBD2	TRBV7-9	TRBJ2-1	18	TGTGCCAGCAGCTTGGTCGGGATAGGCGGGGGGACCTCCTATGAGCAGTTCTTC	CASSLVGIGGGTSYEQFF
-	TRBD2	TRBV18	TRBJ2-3	18	TGTGCCAGCTCCCCCACCGCAGTAGCGGGAGGAATTTTGGATACGCAGTATTTT	CASSPTAVAGGILDTQYF
-	-	TRBV20-1	TRBJ1-1	11	TGCAGTGCTAGAAGTCAGACTGAAGCTTTCTTT	CSARSQTEAFF
-	TRBD2	TRBV5-6	TRBJ2-7	15	TGTGCCAGCAGCTTGGCAAGCGGGGGGGCCTACGAGCAGTACTTC	CASSLASGGAYEQYF